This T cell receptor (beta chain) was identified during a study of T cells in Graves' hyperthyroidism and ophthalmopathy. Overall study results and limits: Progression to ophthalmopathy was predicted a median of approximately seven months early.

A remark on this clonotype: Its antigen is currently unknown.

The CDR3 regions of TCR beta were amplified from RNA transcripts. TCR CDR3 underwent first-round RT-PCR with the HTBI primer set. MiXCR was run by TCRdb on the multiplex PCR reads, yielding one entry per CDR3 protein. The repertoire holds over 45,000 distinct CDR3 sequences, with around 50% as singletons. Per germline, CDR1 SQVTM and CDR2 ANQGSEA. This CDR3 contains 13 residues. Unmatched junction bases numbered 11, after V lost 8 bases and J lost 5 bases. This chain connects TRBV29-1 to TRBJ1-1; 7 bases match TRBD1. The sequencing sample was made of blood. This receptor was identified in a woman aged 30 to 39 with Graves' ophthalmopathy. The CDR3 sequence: CSQVGGVGTEAFF. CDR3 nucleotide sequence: TGCAGCCAAGTAGGGGGCGTCGGGACTGAAGCTTTCTTT.